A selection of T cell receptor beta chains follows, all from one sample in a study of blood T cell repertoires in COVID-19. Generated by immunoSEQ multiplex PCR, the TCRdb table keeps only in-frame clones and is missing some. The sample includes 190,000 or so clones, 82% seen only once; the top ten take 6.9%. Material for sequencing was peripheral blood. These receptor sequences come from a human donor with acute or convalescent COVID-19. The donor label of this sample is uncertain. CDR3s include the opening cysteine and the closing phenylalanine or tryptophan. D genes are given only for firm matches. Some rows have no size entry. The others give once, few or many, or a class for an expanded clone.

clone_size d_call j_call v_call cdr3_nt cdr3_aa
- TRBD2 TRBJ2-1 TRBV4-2 TGTGCCAGCAGCCAAGATCTTAGCGGGAGCTACAATGAGCAGTTCTTC CASSQDLSGSYNEQFF
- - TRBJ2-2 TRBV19 TGTGCCAGTAGGAACCAGGGAGGGGAGCTGTTTTTT CASRNQGGELFF
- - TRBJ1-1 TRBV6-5 TGTGCCAGCAAAGGGGCCTCGACAGGCCACACTGAAGCTTTCTTT CASKGASTGHTEAFF
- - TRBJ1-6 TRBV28 TGTGCCAGCAGTCGGTCGAGCTCCTATAATTCACCCCTCCACTTT CASSRSSSYNSPLHF
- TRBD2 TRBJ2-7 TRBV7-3 TGTGCCAGCAGCTTAAGGGGTCTAGCGGGTGACGAGCAGTACTTC CASSLRGLAGDEQYF
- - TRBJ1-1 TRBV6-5 TGTGCCAGCAGTTCCCACACAGACAGCGAAGCTTTCTTT CASSSHTDSEAFF
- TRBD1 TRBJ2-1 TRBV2 TGTGCCAGCAAAGCCGGGACAGGGGGCGATGAGCAGTTCTTC CASKAGTGGDEQFF
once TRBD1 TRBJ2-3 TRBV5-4 TGTGCCAGCAGCTTTTTGCAGGGACAGGCAGATACGCAGTATTTT CASSFLQGQADTQYF
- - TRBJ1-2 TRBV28 TGTGCCAGCAGTTTAACCGGACCCGGGGTGGGCTACACCTTC CASSLTGPGVGYTF
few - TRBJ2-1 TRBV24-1 TGTGCCACCAGCGACAACGATGAGCAGTTCTTC CATSDNDEQFF
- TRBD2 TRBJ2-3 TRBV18 TGTGCCAGCTCACCTCCGGGACTAGCGGGAGGAGGAGATACGCAGTATTTT CASSPPGLAGGGDTQYF
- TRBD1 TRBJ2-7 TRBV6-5 TGTGCCAGCAGTTCCGGGACAGGGAGCTCCTACGAGCAGTACTTC CASSSGTGSSYEQYF
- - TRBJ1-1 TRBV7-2 TGTGCCAGCAGCTTAAGCGGACGGAACACTGAAGCTTTCTTT CASSLSGRNTEAFF
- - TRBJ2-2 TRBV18 TGTGCCAGCTCACCACAGGAGGCCTCGGGCACCGGGGAGCTGTTTTTT CASSPQEASGTGELFF
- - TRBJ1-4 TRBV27 TGTGCCAGCAGTCCCTCCGGGGTCGGTGAAAAACTGTTTTTT CASSPSGVGEKLFF
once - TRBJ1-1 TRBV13 TGTGCCAGCAGCTTAAGACCCTCAGGCACTGAAGCTTTCTTT CASSLRPSGTEAFF
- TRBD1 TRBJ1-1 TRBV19 TGTGCCAGTAGTTCCGGACAGGGGGCTTTGGGGACTGAAGCTTTCTTT CASSSGQGALGTEAFF
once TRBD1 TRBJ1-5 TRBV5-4 TGTGCCAGCAGCCCCGGGACAGAAAGCAATCAGCCCCAGCATTTT CASSPGTESNQPQHF
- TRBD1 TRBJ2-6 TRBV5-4 TGTGCCAGCAGCATCGACAGGGGGGCTGGGGCCAACGTCCTGACTTTC CASSIDRGAGANVLTF
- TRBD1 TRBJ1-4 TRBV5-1 TGCGCCAGCAAGCTTGGGACAGCTAATGAAAAACTGTTTTTT CASKLGTANEKLFF
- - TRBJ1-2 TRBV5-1 TGCGCCAGCAGCTTGGATCAGGGATGGGATGGCTACACCTTC CASSLDQGWDGYTF
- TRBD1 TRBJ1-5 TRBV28 TGTGCCACGCAGGGGGCCGATAGCAATCAGCCCCAGCATTTT CATQGADSNQPQHF
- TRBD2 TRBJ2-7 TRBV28 TGTGCCAGCAGTTTAGATAGCGGGAGGTGGGCGACCTACGAGCAGTACTTC CASSLDSGRWATYEQYF
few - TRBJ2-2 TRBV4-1 TGCGCCAGCAGCCACCCAGGGGCGACTCCCGGGGAGCTGTTTTTT CASSHPGATPGELFF
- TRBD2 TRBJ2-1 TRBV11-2 TGTGCCAGCAGCCCTAGCGGGAAGACTTACAATGAGCAGTTCTTC CASSPSGKTYNEQFF
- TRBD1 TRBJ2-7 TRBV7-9 TGTGCCAGCAGCTTAGGACAGGGGCTATACGAGCAGTACTTC CASSLGQGLYEQYF